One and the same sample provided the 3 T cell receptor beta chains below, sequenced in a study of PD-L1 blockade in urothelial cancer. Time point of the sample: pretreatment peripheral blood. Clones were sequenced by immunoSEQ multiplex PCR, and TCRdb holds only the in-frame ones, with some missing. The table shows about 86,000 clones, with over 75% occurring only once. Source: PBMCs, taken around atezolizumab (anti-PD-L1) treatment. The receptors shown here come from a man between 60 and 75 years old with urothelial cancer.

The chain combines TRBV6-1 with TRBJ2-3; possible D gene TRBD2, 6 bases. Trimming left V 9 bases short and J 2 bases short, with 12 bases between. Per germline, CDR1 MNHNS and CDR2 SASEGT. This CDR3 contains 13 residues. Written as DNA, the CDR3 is TGTGCCAGTGGTGGAGGGGCCACAGATACGCAGTATTTT. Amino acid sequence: CASGGGATDTQYF.

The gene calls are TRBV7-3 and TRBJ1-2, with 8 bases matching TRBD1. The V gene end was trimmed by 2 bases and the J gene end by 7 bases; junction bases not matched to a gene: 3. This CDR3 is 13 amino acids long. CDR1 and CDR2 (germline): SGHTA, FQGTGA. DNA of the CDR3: TGTGCCAGCAGCTTATCACAGGGGGGTGGCTACACCTTC. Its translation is CASSLSQGGGYTF.

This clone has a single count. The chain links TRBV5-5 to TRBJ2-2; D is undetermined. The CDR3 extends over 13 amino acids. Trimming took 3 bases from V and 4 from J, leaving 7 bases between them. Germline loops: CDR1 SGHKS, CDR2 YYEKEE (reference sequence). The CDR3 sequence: CASSSPGTGELFF. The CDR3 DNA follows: TGTGCCAGCAGCTCCCCCGGCACCGGGGAGCTGTTTTTT.